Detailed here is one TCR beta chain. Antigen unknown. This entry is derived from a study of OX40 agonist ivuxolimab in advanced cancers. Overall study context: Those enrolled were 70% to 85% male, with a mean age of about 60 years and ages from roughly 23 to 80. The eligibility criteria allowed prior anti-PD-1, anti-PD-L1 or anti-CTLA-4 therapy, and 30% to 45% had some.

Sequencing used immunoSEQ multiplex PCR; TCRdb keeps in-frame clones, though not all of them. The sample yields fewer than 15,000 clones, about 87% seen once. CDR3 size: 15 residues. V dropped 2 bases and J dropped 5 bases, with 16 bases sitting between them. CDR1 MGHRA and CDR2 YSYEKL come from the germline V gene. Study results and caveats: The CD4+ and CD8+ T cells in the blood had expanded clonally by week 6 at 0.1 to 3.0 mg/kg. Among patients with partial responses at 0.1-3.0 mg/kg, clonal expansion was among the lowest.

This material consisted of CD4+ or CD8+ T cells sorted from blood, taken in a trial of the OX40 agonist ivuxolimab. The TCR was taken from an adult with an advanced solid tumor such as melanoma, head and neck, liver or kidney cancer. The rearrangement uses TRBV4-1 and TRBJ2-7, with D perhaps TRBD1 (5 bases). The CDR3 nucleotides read TGCGCCAGCAGCCAATATGCACGGCTAGGGGACGAGCAGTACTTC. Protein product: CASSQYARLGDEQYF.